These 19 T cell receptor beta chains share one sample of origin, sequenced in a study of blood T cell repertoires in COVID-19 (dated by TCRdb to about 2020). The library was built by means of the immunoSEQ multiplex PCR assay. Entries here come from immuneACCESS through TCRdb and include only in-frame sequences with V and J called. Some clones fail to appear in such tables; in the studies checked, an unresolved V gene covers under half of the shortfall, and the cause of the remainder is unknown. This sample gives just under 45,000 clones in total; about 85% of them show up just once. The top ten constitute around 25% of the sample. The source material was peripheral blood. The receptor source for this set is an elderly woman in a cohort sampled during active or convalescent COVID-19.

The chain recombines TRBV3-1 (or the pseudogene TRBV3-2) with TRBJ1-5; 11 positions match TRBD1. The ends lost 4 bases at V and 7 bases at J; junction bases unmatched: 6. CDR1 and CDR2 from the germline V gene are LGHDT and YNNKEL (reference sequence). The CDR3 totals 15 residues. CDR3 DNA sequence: TGTGCCAGCAGCCTGGGACAGGGGGTACGGCAGCCCCAGCATTTT. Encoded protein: CASSLGQGVRQPQHF.

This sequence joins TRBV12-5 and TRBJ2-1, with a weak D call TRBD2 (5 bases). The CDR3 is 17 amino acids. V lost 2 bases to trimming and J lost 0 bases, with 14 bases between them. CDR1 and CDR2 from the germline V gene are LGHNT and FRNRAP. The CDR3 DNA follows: TGTGCTAGTGGTTTGAGGTTATGGACTTCCTCCTACAATGAGCAGTTCTTC. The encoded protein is CASGLRLWTSSYNEQFF.

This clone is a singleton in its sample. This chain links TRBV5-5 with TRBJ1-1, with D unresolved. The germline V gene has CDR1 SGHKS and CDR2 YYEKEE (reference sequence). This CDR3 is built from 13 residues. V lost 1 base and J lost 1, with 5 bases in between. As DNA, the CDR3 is TGTGCCAGCAGCTTGCGTCCGAACACTGAAGCTTTCTTT. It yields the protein CASSLRPNTEAFF.

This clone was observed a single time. This CDR3 reads CASTLPGGLEQFF. The DNA of the CDR3 is TGTGCCAGCACACTACCGGGGGGGCTGGAGCAGTTCTTC. The J gene is TRBJ2-1, the V gene TRBV6-5; 8 bases fit TRBD2. Trimming at V came to 7 bases and at J to 10 bases, leaving 9 bases not matched to a gene. The CDR3 loop spans 13 amino acids. CDR1 and CDR2 (germline): MNHEY, SVGAGI.

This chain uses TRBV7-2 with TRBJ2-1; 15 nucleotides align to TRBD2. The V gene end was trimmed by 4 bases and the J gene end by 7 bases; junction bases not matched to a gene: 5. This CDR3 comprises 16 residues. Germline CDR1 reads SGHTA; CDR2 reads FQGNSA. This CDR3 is CASSSQGLAGGNEQFF. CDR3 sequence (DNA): TGTGCCAGCAGCTCCCAGGGACTAGCGGGGGGTAATGAGCAGTTCTTC. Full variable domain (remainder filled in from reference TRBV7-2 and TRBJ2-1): GAGVSQSPSNKVTEKGKDVELRCDPISGHTALYWYRQSLGQGLEFLIYFQGNSAPDKSGLPSDRFSAERTGGSVSTLTIQRTQQEDSAVYLCASSSQGLAGGNEQFFGPGTRLTVL.

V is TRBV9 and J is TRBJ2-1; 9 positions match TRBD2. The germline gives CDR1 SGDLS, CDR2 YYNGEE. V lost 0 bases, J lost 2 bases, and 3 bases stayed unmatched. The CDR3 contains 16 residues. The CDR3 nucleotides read TGTGCCAGCAGCGTAGATAAGCGGGGGGCCTACAATGAGCAGTTCTTC. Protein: CASSVDKRGAYNEQFF.

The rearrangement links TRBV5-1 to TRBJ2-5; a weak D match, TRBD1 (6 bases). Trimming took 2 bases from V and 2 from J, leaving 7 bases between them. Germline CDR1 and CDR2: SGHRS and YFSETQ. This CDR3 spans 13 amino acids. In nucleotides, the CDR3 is TGCGCCAGCAGCTTACAGGGTCAAGAGACCCAGTACTTC. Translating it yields CASSLQGQETQYF.

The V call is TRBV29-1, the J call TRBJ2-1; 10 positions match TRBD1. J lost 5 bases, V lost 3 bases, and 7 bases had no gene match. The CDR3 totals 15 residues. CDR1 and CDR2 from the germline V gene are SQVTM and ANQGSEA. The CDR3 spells CSVDRRQGANNEQFF. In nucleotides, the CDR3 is TGCAGCGTTGATAGGCGACAGGGGGCTAACAATGAGCAGTTCTTC.

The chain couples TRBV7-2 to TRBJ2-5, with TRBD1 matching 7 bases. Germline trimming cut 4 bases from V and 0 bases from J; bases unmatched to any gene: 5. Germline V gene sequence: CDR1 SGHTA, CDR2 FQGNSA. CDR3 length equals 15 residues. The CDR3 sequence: CASSYRQGNQETQYF. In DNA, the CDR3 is TGTGCCAGCAGCTACCGACAGGGCAACCAAGAGACCCAGTACTTC.

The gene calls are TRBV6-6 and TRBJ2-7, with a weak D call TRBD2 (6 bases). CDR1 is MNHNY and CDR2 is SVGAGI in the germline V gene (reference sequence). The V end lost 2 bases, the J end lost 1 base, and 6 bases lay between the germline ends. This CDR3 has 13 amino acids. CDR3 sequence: CASSYGGSYEQYF. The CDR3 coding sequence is TGTGCCAGCAGTTACGGGGGGTCCTACGAGCAGTACTTC.

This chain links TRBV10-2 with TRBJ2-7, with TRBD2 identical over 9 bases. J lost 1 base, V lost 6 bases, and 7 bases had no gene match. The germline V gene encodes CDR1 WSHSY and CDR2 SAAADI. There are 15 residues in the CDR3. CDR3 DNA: TGCGCCAGCAGAACGCTAGCGGGACAATCCTACGAGCAGTACTTC. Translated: CASRTLAGQSYEQYF.

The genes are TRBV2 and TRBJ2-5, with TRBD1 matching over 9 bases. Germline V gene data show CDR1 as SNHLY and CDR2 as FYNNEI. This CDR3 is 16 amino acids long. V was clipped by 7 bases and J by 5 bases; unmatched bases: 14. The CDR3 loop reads CASKGASGTGWETQYF. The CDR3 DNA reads TGTGCCAGCAAAGGCGCTTCCGGGACAGGGTGGGAGACCCAGTACTTC.

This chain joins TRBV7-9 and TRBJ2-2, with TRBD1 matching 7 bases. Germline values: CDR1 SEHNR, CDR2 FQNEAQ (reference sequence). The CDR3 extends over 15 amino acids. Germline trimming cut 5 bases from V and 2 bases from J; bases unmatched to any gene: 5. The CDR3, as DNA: TGTGCCAGCAGCCCGGACAGGTCTAACACCGGGGAGCTGTTTTTT. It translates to CASSPDRSNTGELFF.

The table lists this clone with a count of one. The CDR3 is CASSSQGLEQFF. CDR3 bases: TGTGCCAGCAGCTCCCAGGGCCTTGAGCAGTTCTTC. The chain is built from TRBV7-9 and TRBJ2-1; D is perhaps TRBD1 (5 bases). The CDR3 has 12 residues. Germline loops: CDR1 SEHNR, CDR2 FQNEAQ (reference sequence). Trimming took off 4 bases at V and 9 bases at J, with 10 bases between the two ends.

As DNA, the CDR3 is TGTGCCAGCAGTCGGGGACAGGGGGATGGAACTGAAGCTTTCTTT. Residues: CASSRGQGDGTEAFF. The chain combines TRBV6-5 with TRBJ1-1; 11 nucleotides line up with TRBD1. The V and J ends lost 5 bases and 5 bases, in that order; junction bases with no gene match: 7. The CDR3 sequence is 15 residues long. Germline V gene sequence: CDR1 MNHEY, CDR2 SVGAGI.

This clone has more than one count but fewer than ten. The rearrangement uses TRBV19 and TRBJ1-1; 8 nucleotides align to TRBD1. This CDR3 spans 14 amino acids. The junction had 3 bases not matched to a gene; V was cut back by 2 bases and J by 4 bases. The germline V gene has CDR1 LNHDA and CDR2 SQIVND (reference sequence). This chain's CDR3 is CASSIQGAITEAFF. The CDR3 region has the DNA TGTGCCAGTAGTATACAGGGGGCTATCACTGAAGCTTTCTTT.

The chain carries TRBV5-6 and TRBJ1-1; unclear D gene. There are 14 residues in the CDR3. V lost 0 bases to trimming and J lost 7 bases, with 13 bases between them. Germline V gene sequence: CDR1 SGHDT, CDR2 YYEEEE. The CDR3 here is CASSLAVLGGEAFF. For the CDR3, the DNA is TGTGCCAGCAGCTTGGCGGTCCTGGGAGGTGAAGCTTTCTTT.

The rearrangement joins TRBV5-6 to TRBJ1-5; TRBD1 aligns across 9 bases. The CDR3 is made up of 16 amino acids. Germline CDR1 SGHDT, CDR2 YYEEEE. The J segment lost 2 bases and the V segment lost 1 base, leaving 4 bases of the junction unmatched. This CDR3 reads CASSLTGGGGNQPQHF. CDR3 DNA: TGTGCCAGCAGCTTGACAGGGGGCGGCGGCAATCAGCCCCAGCATTTT.

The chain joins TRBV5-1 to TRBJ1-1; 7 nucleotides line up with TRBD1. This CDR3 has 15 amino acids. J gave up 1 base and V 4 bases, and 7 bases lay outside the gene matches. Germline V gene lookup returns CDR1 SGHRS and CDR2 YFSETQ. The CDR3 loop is CASSLVPGGNTEAFF. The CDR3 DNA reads TGCGCCAGCAGCCTTGTCCCAGGGGGGAACACTGAAGCTTTCTTT.